This T cell receptor beta chain is from a study of OX40 agonist ivuxolimab in advanced cancers. The overall study: Those enrolled were approximately 83% male, with a mean age of around 57 years and ages from about 20 to 90. Study findings and constraints: At doses 0.1 to 3.0 mg/kg, CD4+ and CD8+ clones expanded.

Comments on this clone: Antigen specificity is unknown.

Method: immunoSEQ multiplex PCR; TCRdb's copy keeps in-frame clones and lacks some. The repertoire holds about 79,000 clones, with 80% to 95% as singletons. The CDR3 is made up of 17 amino acids. V shed 7 bases, J shed 0 bases, and the junction held 14 bases outside the gene matches. Germline CDR1 SGHAT, CDR2 FQNNGV. The sequence derives from an adult with an advanced solid tumor such as melanoma, head and neck, liver or kidney cancer. This specimen was CD4+ or CD8+ T cells sorted from blood, taken in a trial of the OX40 agonist ivuxolimab. The J gene is TRBJ1-1, the V gene TRBV11-2, with 7 bases that match TRBD1. The DNA for the CDR3 is TGTGCCAGCACGGTCCGCGGCCCGACAGGGATGAACACTGAAGCTTTCTTT. Its translation is CASTVRGPTGMNTEAFF.